The entry below gives a single T cell receptor beta chain sequence along with its context. An expansion of CD8+CD57+ cells by flow cytometry had been shown in patients chosen for sequencing. The entry originates in a study of CD8+CD57+ T cells in acquired aplastic anemia. Germline V CDR1 and CDR2: SGHVS, FNYEAQ. The CDR3 runs 15 residues. V dropped 0 bases and J dropped 5 bases, with 10 bases sitting between them. Template material for TCR beta VDJ and CDR3 profiling consisted of genomic DNA. TCRdb recomputed calls from the reads with MiXCR, one row per CDR3 protein. The sample includes around 430,000 distinct CDR3 sequences, more than 25% of them seen just once.

The specimen sequenced was sorted CD4+, CD8+, or CD8+CD57+ T cells (not recorded which) from PBMCs. The TCR originated in a human donor with aplastic anemia. The chain couples TRBV7-6 to TRBJ1-4, with a tentative D call TRBD1 (5 bases). The CDR3 sequence is CASSLAGGENEKLFF. The CDR3, as DNA: TGTGCCAGCAGCTTAGCGGGGGGAGAGAATGAAAAACTGTTTTTT.